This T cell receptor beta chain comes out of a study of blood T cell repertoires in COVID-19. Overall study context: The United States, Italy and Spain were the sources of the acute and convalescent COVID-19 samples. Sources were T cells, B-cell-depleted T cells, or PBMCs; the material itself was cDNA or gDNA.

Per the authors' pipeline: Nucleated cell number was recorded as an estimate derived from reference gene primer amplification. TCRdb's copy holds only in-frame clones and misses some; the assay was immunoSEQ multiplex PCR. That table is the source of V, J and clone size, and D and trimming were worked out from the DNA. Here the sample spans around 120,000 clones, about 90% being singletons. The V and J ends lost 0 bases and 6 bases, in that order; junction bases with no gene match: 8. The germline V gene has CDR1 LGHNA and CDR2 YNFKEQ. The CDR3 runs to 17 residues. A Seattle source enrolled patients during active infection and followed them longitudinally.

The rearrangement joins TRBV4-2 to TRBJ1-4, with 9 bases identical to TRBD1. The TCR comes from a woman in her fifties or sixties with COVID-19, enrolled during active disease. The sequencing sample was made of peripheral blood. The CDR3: CASSQDLTWTGDEKLFF. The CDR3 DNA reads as TGTGCCAGCAGCCAAGACCTAACTTGGACAGGGGATGAAAAACTGTTTTTT.